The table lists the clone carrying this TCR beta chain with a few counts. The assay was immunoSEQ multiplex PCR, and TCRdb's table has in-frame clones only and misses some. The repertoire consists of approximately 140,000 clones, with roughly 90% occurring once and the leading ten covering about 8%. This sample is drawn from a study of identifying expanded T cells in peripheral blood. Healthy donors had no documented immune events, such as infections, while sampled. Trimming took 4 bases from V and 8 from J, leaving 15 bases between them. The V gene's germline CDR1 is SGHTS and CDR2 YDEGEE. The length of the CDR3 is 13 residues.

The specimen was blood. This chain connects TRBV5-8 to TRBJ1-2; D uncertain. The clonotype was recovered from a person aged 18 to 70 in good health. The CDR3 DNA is TGTGCCAGCAGCCCAAGTCGGGGTTGGGGCTACACCTTC. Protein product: CASSPSRGWGYTF.